This T cell receptor beta chain came from a study of blood T cell repertoires in COVID-19. Across the study: Collection of acute and convalescent COVID-19 samples took place in the United States, Italy and Spain. T cells, B-cell-depleted T cells, or PBMCs provided the cDNA or gDNA that served as material.

Measured with immunoSEQ multiplex PCR; TCRdb has only the in-frame clones, and not every one. The sample contains 200,000 to 250,000 clones, approximately 86% of which appear only once. Germline V gene sequence: CDR1 SGHDN, CDR2 FVKESK. Trimming at V came to 0 bases and at J to 3 bases, leaving 5 bases not matched to a gene. This CDR3 contains 16 residues. The rearrangement links TRBV14 to TRBJ2-1; 7 bases map to TRBD2. The origin of this receptor is a woman aged 25-40 years with COVID-19, enrolled during active disease. Material for sequencing was peripheral blood. CDR3 coding DNA: TGTGCCAGCAGCCAAGAGCCAGCGGGACTCTACAATGAGCAGTTCTTC. Its translation: CASSQEPAGLYNEQFF.